This T cell receptor beta chain was found in a study of T-cell memory formation after mild COVID-19. General observations from the study: Contracting CD4+ clones sat mainly in CM and EM; CD8+ in EMRA.

TCR alpha and TCR beta cDNA libraries carrying sample barcodes and UMIs came from 5'RACE with constant-segment primers. TCRdb analysed the 5' RACE reads with MiXCR anew, one entry per CDR3 protein. This table holds roughly 130,000 distinct CDR3 sequences, about a sixth found once. CDR1 MDHEN and CDR2 SYDVKM come from the germline V gene. This CDR3 region has 13 residues. Trimming pared 6 bases from V and 0 bases from J, leaving 6 bases between. This clonotype was seen at least ten times. As yet, its antigen is unknown. This chain links TRBV28 with TRBJ2-1; D not certain. The sequenced sample consisted of PBMCs or a T cell subset sorted from them (not recorded which). This clonotype was sampled from an adult woman who had mild COVID-19 (a few samples of this study predate the infection). Cell type and time point are not known. The CDR3 DNA reads as TGTGCCAGCAGCGGAAACTCCTACAATGAGCAGTTCTTC. Its protein product is CASSGNSYNEQFF.